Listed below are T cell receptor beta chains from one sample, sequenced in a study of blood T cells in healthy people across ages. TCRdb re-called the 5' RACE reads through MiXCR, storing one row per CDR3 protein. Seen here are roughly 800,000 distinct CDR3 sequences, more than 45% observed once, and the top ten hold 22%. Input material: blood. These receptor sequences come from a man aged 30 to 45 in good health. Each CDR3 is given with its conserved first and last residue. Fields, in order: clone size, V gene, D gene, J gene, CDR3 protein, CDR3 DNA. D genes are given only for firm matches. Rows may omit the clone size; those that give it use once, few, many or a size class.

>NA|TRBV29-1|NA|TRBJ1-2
CSVKVANYGYTF
TGCAGCGTCAAAGTAGCTAACTATGGCTACACCTTC
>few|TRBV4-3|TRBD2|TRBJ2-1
CASSQEGGRNSYNEQFF
TGCGCCAGCAGCCAAGAGGGCGGGAGGAATTCTTACAATGAGCAGTTCTTC
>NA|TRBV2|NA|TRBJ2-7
CASSGRVGYEQYF
TGTGCCAGCAGTGGCAGGGTTGGCTACGAGCAGTACTTC
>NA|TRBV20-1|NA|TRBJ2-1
CSAEDLPRYSEQFF
TGCAGTGCTGAGGACCTCCCCCGCTACAGTGAGCAGTTCTTC
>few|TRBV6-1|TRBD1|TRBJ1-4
CASSDRVVSGKLFF
TGTGCCAGCAGCGACAGGGTCGTCTCAGGAAAACTGTTTTTT
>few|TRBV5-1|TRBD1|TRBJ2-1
CASSEGQGAYNEQFF
TGCGCCAGCAGTGAAGGACAGGGGGCTTACAATGAGCAGTTCTTC
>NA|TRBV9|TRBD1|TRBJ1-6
CASSVGTASSPLHF
TGTGCCAGCAGCGTCGGGACAGCCAGTTCACCCCTCCACTTT
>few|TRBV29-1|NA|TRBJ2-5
CSVEEAGLQETQYF
TGCAGCGTTGAAGAGGCAGGACTTCAAGAGACCCAGTACTTC
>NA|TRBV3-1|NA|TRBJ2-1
CASSQLRAPGHEQFF
TGTGCCAGCAGCCAGCTTCGGGCCCCTGGCCATGAGCAGTTCTTC
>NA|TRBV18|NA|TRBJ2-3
CASSPTGGPGDTQYF
TGTGCCAGCTCACCAACTGGGGGGCCGGGGGATACGCAGTATTTT
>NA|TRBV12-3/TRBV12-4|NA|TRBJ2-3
CASSFSGGPDTQYF
TGTGCCAGCAGTTTTTCCGGGGGGCCAGATACGCAGTATTTT
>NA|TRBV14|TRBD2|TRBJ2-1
CASSDRLGGRAYNEQFF
TGTGCCAGCAGCGACCGCTTGGGCGGGAGGGCCTACAATGAGCAGTTCTTC
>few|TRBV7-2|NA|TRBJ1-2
CASSLAMRRGYTF
TGTGCCAGCAGCTTAGCGATGCGCCGGGGCTACACCTTC
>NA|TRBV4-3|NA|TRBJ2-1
CASSHKAYNEQFF
TGCGCCAGCTCCCACAAGGCCTACAATGAGCAGTTCTTC
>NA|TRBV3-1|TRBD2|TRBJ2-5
CASSPAGLGTKTQYF
TGTGCCAGCAGCCCCGCGGGACTAGGCACTAAGACCCAGTACTTC
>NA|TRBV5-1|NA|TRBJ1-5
CASSLRPNSPPQHF
TGCGCCAGCAGCTTGAGGCCGAACTCCCCGCCCCAGCATTTT
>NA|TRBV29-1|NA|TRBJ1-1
CSVVRGGEAFF
TGCAGCGTTGTCAGGGGCGGGGAAGCTTTCTTT
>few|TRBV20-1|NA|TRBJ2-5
CSARDDYQGTSETQYF
TGCAGTGCTAGAGATGACTACCAGGGTACAAGCGAGACCCAGTACTTC
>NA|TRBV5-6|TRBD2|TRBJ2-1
CASSGYRGSRKFF
TGTGCCAGCAGCGGGTATCGCGGGAGTAGGAAGTTCTTC
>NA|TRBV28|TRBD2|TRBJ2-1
CASSPSSGRLQFF
TGTGCCAGCAGTCCCAGTAGCGGGAGGCTACAGTTCTTC
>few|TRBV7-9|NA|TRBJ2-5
CASSLSMGEETQYF
TGTGCCAGCAGCTTAAGTATGGGAGAAGAGACCCAGTACTTC
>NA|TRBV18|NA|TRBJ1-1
CASSPETGRNTEAFF
TGTGCCAGCTCACCGGAGACAGGAAGGAACACTGAAGCTTTCTTT
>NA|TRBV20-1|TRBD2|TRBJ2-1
CSASLLAGLNFPFNEQFF
TGCAGTGCTAGTTTGCTAGCGGGCCTAAATTTCCCTTTTAATGAGCAGTTCTTC
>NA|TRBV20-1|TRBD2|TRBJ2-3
CSARELAGGTDTQYF
TGCAGTGCTAGAGAGCTAGCGGGGGGCACAGATACGCAGTATTTT
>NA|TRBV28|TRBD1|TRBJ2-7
CATIRTGQPYEQYF
TGTGCCACAATCCGCACGGGACAGCCCTACGAGCAGTACTTC
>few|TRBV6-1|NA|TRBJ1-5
CASTLTGIGNQPQHF
TGTGCCAGTACCCTAACTGGGATTGGCAATCAGCCCCAGCATTTT
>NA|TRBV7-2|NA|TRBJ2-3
CASNKRDSWGADTQYF
TGTGCCAGCAACAAAAGGGACTCTTGGGGGGCAGATACGCAGTATTTT
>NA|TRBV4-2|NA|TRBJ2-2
CASSEVGADNTGELFF
TGTGCCAGCAGCGAAGTTGGGGCCGACAACACCGGGGAGCTGTTTTTT
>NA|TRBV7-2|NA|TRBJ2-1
CATKPLPLTFDEQFF
TGTGCCACCAAACCTCTCCCCCTGACGTTCGATGAGCAGTTCTTC
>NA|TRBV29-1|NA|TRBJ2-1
CSVSPGEQFF
TGCAGCGTAAGCCCTGGGGAGCAGTTCTTC
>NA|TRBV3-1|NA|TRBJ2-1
CASSQDVVVHNEQFF
TGTGCCAGCAGCCAAGATGTAGTAGTTCACAATGAGCAGTTCTTC
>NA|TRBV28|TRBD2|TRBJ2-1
CASSSPGTSVYNEQFF
TGTGCCAGCAGTTCCCCCGGGACTAGCGTCTACAATGAGCAGTTCTTC
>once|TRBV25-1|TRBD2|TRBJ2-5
CASSESHGRETQYF
TGTGCCAGCAGTGAATCCCACGGGAGGGAGACCCAGTACTTC
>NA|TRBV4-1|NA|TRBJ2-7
CASSQDRGRDYEQYF
TGCGCCAGCAGCCAAGATCGCGGCAGGGATTACGAGCAGTACTTC
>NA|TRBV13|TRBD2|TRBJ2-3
CASSPRSGRADTQYF
TGTGCCAGCAGCCCCCGAAGCGGGAGAGCGGATACGCAGTATTTT
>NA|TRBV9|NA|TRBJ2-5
CASSVNREETQYF
TGTGCCAGCAGCGTAAACAGGGAAGAGACCCAGTACTTC
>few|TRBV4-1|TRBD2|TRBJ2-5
CASSPGGTSLANGETQYF
TGCGCCAGCAGCCCCGGCGGGACTAGCTTAGCCAACGGAGAGACCCAGTACTTC
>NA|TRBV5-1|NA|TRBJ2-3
CASSLVAREDTQYF
TGCGCCAGCAGCTTGGTGGCTAGAGAAGATACGCAGTATTTT
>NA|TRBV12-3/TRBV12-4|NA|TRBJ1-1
CASSSRSTEAFF
TGTGCCAGCAGTTCCCGATCCACTGAAGCTTTCTTT
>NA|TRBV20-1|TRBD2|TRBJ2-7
CSPADPGTSGRDFYEQYF
TGCAGTCCGGCGGACCCCGGGACTAGCGGGAGGGACTTCTACGAGCAGTACTTC
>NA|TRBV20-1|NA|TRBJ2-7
CSARHRTETYEQYF
TGCAGTGCTAGACACCGGACGGAAACCTACGAGCAGTACTTC
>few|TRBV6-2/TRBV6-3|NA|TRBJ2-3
CASTSPFLSDTQYF
TGTGCCAGCACCTCTCCATTCCTCTCAGATACGCAGTATTTT
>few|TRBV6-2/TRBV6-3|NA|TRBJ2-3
CASSNRPDTQYF
TGTGCCAGCTCAAATCGTCCCGATACGCAGTATTTT
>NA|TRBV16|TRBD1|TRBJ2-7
CASSPIAGGYEQYF
TGTGCCAGCAGCCCCATTGCAGGGGGCTACGAGCAGTACTTC
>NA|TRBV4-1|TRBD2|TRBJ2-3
CASSQDGTGGFTDTQYF
TGCGCCAGCAGCCAAGATGGAACGGGAGGGTTCACAGATACGCAGTATTTT